These 26 T cell receptor beta chains share one sample of origin, sequenced in a study of blood T cell repertoires in COVID-19. Sequenced by immunoSEQ multiplex PCR; TCRdb stores in-frame clones only, minus some. The sample consists of just under 55,000 clones, over 80% of them appearing once. Sequences were obtained from peripheral blood. These receptors originate from a woman in her sixties or seventies with acute or convalescent COVID-19.

The chain couples TRBV19 to TRBJ1-2, with D perhaps matching TRBD1 (5 bases). CDR3 length equals 17 residues. CDR1 and CDR2 (germline): LNHDA, SQIVND (reference sequence). The V gene lost 5 bases and the J gene lost 5 bases, with 24 bases spanning the gap. The CDR3 here is CASSPFHTTEIIYGYTF. In nucleotides, the CDR3 is TGTGCCAGTAGTCCATTTCACACGACAGAGATAATTTATGGCTACACCTTC.

The V and J genes are TRBV5-3 and TRBJ2-5, with 10 bases matching TRBD2. TRBV5-3 is identified as an open reading frame with a role that is uncertain. V trimming: 0 bases; J trimming: 4 bases; junction bases outside the gene matches: 0. This CDR3 is built from 14 residues. The CDR3 nucleotides are TGTGCCAGAAGCTTGGGGACTAGCGGAGAGACCCAGTACTTC. Amino acids: CARSLGTSGETQYF.

The rearrangement joins TRBV7-4 to TRBJ1-2, with 7 bases identical to TRBD1. Germline loops: CDR1 SGHVT, CDR2 SQSDAQ. The J segment lost 6 bases and the V segment lost 5 bases, leaving 9 bases of the junction unmatched. The length of the CDR3 is 14 residues. The CDR3 loop reads CASSSRQGGDGYTF. The DNA for the CDR3 is TGTGCCAGCAGCAGTCGACAGGGTGGGGATGGCTACACCTTC.

V is TRBV5-1 and J is TRBJ1-2; D remains unclear. V lost 0 bases and J lost 4, with 13 bases in between. The CDR3 spans 15 residues. The germline V gene has CDR1 SGHRS and CDR2 YFSETQ. CDR3 region: CASSLGSEVGYGYTF. CDR3 nucleotide sequence: TGCGCCAGCAGCTTGGGGAGCGAGGTTGGCTATGGCTACACCTTC.

In its sample, this clone was seen once. The gene calls are TRBV7-2 and TRBJ2-2, with 7 bases identical to TRBD1. The CDR3 extends over 17 amino acids. The V segment lost 0 bases and the J segment 2 bases; nucleotides outside the gene matches: 6. Germline values: CDR1 SGHTA, CDR2 FQGNSA. CDR3 sequence reads: CASSLASDRANTGELFF. DNA for the CDR3: TGTGCCAGCAGCTTAGCGAGCGACAGGGCTAACACCGGGGAGCTGTTTTTT.

V is TRBV11-3 and J is TRBJ2-1, with TRBD2 as a possible D gene (6 bases). The germline V and J ends were trimmed by 1 base and 2 bases, with 9 bases remaining between them. Germline loops: CDR1 SGHNT, CDR2 YENEEA. The CDR3 totals 15 residues. The DNA of the CDR3 is TGTGCCAGCAGCTTAGGGGGGGTCCCCTACAATGAGCAGTTCTTC. Protein product: CASSLGGVPYNEQFF.

The chain couples TRBV2 to TRBJ2-5; D might be TRBD2 (7 bases). Germline CDR1 reads SNHLY; CDR2 reads FYNNEI. The CDR3 contains 14 residues. V gave up 6 bases and J gave up 5 bases, with 16 bases separating them. This CDR3 reads CASRRGGPGETQYF. The CDR3 DNA is TGTGCCAGCAGAAGGGGGGGGCCAGGGGAGACCCAGTACTTC. Using reference TRBV2 and TRBJ2-5 for the parts outside the CDR3, the full variable domain is EPEVTQTPSHQVTQMGQEVILRCVPISNHLYFYWYRQILGQKVEFLVSFYNNEISEKSEIFDDQFSVERPDGSNFTLKIRSTKLEDSAMYFCASRRGGPGETQYFGPGTRLLVL.

V and J are TRBV15 and TRBJ1-2, with D unclear. Per the germline V gene, CDR1 is LNHNV and CDR2 is YYDKDF (reference sequence). CDR3 length equals 15 residues. V lost 4 bases, J lost 4 bases, and 16 bases lay in between. The CDR3 here is CATSTPGFSSYGYTF. In DNA, the CDR3 is TGTGCCACCAGCACCCCGGGATTTTCATCCTATGGCTACACCTTC.

The chain employs TRBV5-4 and TRBJ1-6, with TRBD1 matching over 10 bases. J was trimmed by 5 bases and V by 3 bases; bases with no gene match: 5. The CDR3 contains 16 residues. CDR1 is SGHNT, CDR2 YYREEE, per germline (reference sequence). This chain's CDR3 is CASSWDRGGNNSPLHF. CDR3 in DNA: TGTGCCAGCAGCTGGGACAGGGGAGGAAATAATTCACCCCTCCACTTT. The whole variable domain, filled in from reference TRBV5-4 and TRBJ1-6, reads ETGVTQSPTHLIKTRGQQVTLRCSSQSGHNTVSWYQQALGQGPQFIFQYYREEENGRGNFPPRFSGLQFPNYSSELNVNALELDDSALYLCASSWDRGGNNSPLHFGNGTRLTVT.

The chain uses TRBV5-4 and TRBJ2-7; 8 nucleotides match TRBD2. This CDR3 contains 16 residues. The germline V gene has CDR1 SGHNT and CDR2 YYREEE (reference sequence). After removal of 4 bases from V and 0 bases from J, the junction contained 9 bases not matched to a gene. The CDR3: CASSHRKAGDSYEQYF. The CDR3 DNA follows: TGTGCCAGCAGCCACCGCAAAGCGGGAGACTCCTACGAGCAGTACTTC.

The chain is built from TRBV6-5 and TRBJ2-3; 7 bases line up with TRBD2. The CDR3 contains 15 residues. The germline V gene encodes CDR1 MNHEY and CDR2 SVGAGI. V was pared by 1 base and J by 2 bases, with 3 bases of the junction left unmatched. The CDR3 loop is CASSYFAGVTDTQYF. The CDR3, as DNA: TGTGCCAGCAGTTACTTCGCGGGGGTCACAGATACGCAGTATTTT.

The V gene is TRBV7-9, the J gene TRBJ1-2, with D possibly TRBD1 on 6 matching bases. Trimming removed 4 bases at V and 8 bases at J, with 8 bases between. Germline loops: CDR1 SEHNR, CDR2 FQNEAQ (reference sequence). The CDR3 spans 11 residues. CDR3 amino acids: CASSSGAGYTF. The CDR3 DNA is TGTGCCAGCAGCTCAGGGGCGGGCTACACCTTC.

The chain uses TRBV5-1 and TRBJ2-5, with 8 bases matching TRBD2. The V segment lost 2 bases and the J segment 1 base; nucleotides outside the gene matches: 10. The germline CDR1 and CDR2 sequences are SGHRS and YFSETQ. The length of the CDR3 is 17 residues. This chain's CDR3 is CASSFPIGAGGQETQYF. CDR3 nucleotide sequence: TGCGCCAGCAGCTTCCCAATTGGTGCGGGGGGCCAAGAGACCCAGTACTTC.

The J gene is TRBJ1-1, the V gene TRBV29-1; 8 bases agree with TRBD1. Germline CDR1 reads SQVTM; CDR2 reads ANQGSEA. V was clipped by 4 bases and J by 0 bases; unmatched bases: 10. This CDR3 region has 16 residues. The CDR3: CSVAGTGGGMNTEAFF. The CDR3 coding sequence is TGCAGCGTTGCCGGGACAGGTGGAGGCATGAACACTGAAGCTTTCTTT. The full variable domain, with the rest looked up from reference TRBV29-1 and TRBJ1-1, is SAVISQKPSRDICQRGTSLTIQCQVDSQVTMMFWYRQQPGQSLTLIATANQGSEATYESGFVIDKFPISRPNLTFSTLTVSNMSPEDSSIYLCSVAGTGGGMNTEAFFGQGTRLTVV.

The CDR3 coding sequence is TGTGCCAGCTCACCGTCGGGTAGGGGCACTGAAGCTTTCTTT. Its protein product is CASSPSGRGTEAFF. The V gene is TRBV18, the J gene TRBJ1-1, with D perhaps TRBD1 (5 bases). The V gene lost 3 bases and the J gene lost 4 bases, with 12 bases spanning the gap. This CDR3 has 14 residues. The germline CDR1 and CDR2 sequences are KGHSH and LQKENI.

This clone was counted a single time. V and J are TRBV3-1 (or the pseudogene TRBV3-2) and TRBJ1-5; 8 bases are shared with TRBD1. The V gene end was trimmed by 1 base and the J gene end by 7 bases; junction bases not matched to a gene: 6. The CDR3 sequence is 15 residues long. CDR1 is LGHDT and CDR2 is YNNKEL in the germline V gene (reference sequence). The DNA for the CDR3 is TGTGCCAGCAGCCAAGGAAGACAGGGGAACCAGCCCCAGCATTTT. Its translation is CASSQGRQGNQPQHF.

The chain uses TRBV30 and TRBJ1-6, with a tentative D call TRBD1 (5 bases). Germline V gene data show CDR1 as GTSNPN and CDR2 as SVGIG (reference sequence). The V gene lost 0 bases and the J gene lost 10 bases, with 10 bases spanning the gap. CDR3 length: 13 amino acids. The CDR3 sequence: CAWSVGGGSPLHF. CDR3 nucleotide sequence: TGTGCCTGGAGTGTCGGGGGGGGATCACCCCTCCACTTT.

This clone was picked up a small number of times. This chain joins TRBV7-9 and TRBJ2-3, with TRBD2 matching over 10 bases. Losses at the gene ends were 9 bases for V and 0 bases for J; bases not matched to a gene: 9. The CDR3 length is 16 residues. Germline V gene sequence: CDR1 SEHNR, CDR2 FQNEAQ (reference sequence). This CDR3 reads CASSALAGFSTDTQYF. CDR3 nucleotides: TGTGCCAGTAGCGCACTAGCGGGATTTAGCACAGATACGCAGTATTTT. The whole variable domain, filled in from reference TRBV7-9 and TRBJ2-3, reads DTGVSQNPRHKITKRGQNVTFRCDPISEHNRLYWYRQTLGQGPEFLTYFQNEAQLEKSRLLSDRFSAERPKGSFSTLEIQRTEQGDSAMYLCASSALAGFSTDTQYFGPGTRLTVL.

The rearrangement uses TRBV6-5 and TRBJ2-7; 10 nucleotides match TRBD1. The CDR3 totals 15 residues. The germline CDR1 and CDR2 sequences are MNHEY and SVGAGI. The trim removed 0 bases at V and 6 bases at J, leaving 5 bases unmatched. The CDR3 loop is CASSYSHGQGVEQYF. The CDR3 DNA sequence: TGTGCCAGCAGTTACTCGCATGGACAGGGGGTCGAGCAGTACTTC.

This clone was detected only once. V is TRBV6-6 and J is TRBJ2-1; a possible D gene is TRBD1 (5 bases). The germline V gene has CDR1 MNHNY and CDR2 SVGAGI (reference sequence). V was cut by 6 bases and J by 4 bases, with 16 bases left in between. The CDR3 runs 15 residues. The CDR3 loop is CASRPGKGVYNEQFF. CDR3 DNA: TGTGCCAGCAGACCAGGGAAAGGAGTTTACAATGAGCAGTTCTTC.

This chain links TRBV5-1 with TRBJ1-2; TRBD1 matches at 7 bases. CDR1 is SGHRS and CDR2 is YFSETQ in the germline V gene. The trim removed 0 bases at V and 5 bases at J, leaving 7 bases unmatched. The CDR3 sequence is 15 residues long. The CDR3, as DNA: TGCGCCAGCAGCTTGGGTCCGGACAGGACTTATGGCTACACCTTC. Encoded protein: CASSLGPDRTYGYTF.

V gene TRBV10-1 combines with J gene TRBJ2-1, with 7 bases that match TRBD2. The CDR3 contains 14 residues. J lost 2 bases, V lost 4 bases, and 2 bases had no gene match. Germline values: CDR1 WNHNN, CDR2 SYGVQD (reference sequence). CDR3: CASSASGAYNEQFF. The CDR3 DNA sequence: TGCGCCAGCAGTGCCAGCGGGGCCTACAATGAGCAGTTCTTC.

V is TRBV6-5 and J is TRBJ1-5; possibly TRBD1 for D (6 bases). The CDR3 covers 13 residues. Trimming pared 8 bases from V and 7 bases from J, leaving 15 bases between. Germline CDR1 is MNHEY and CDR2 is SVGAGI. CDR3 protein: CASDRGGSQPQHF. DNA for the CDR3: TGTGCCAGCGACCGGGGGGGCTCGCAGCCCCAGCATTTT.

This rearrangement joins TRBV9 to TRBJ2-1, with TRBD1 as a possible D gene (6 bases). The germline gives CDR1 SGDLS, CDR2 YYNGEE. Trimming left V 4 bases short and J 1 base short, with 12 bases between. The CDR3 runs to 15 residues. CDR3 region: CASSQSQGSYNEQFF. The CDR3 region has the DNA TGTGCCAGCAGCCAATCACAGGGTTCCTACAATGAGCAGTTCTTC.

V and J are TRBV5-1 and TRBJ2-1; TRBD2 matches 11 bases. J was trimmed by 8 bases and V by 2 bases; bases with no gene match: 9. CDR3 length: 16 residues. Per the germline V gene, CDR1 is SGHRS and CDR2 is YFSETQ. The CDR3 nucleotides read TGCGCCAGCAGCTTCGCCACTAGCGGGAGAGGAGATGAGCAGTTCTTC. This gives the protein CASSFATSGRGDEQFF.

The chain is built from TRBV9 and TRBJ1-1; a possible D gene is TRBD1 (5 bases). Germline CDR1 is SGDLS and CDR2 is YYNGEE. CDR3 length: 13 amino acids. The V end lost 2 bases, the J end lost 1 base, and 6 bases lay between the germline ends. The CDR3 DNA follows: TGTGCCAGCAGCGTTGGGGCGAACACTGAAGCTTTCTTT. The encoded protein is CASSVGANTEAFF.